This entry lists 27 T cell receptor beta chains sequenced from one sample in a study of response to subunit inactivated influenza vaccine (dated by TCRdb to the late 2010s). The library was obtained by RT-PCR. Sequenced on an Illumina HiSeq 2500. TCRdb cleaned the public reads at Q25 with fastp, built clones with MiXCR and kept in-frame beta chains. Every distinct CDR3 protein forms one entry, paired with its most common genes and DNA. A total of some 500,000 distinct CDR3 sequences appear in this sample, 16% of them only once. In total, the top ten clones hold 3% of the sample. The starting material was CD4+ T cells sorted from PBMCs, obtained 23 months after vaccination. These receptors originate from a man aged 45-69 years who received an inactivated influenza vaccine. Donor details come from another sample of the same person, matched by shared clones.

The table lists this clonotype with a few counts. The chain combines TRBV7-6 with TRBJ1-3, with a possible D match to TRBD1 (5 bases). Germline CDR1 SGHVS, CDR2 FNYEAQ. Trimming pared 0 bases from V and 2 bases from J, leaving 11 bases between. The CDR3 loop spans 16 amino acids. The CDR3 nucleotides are TGTGCCAGCAGCTTAGCCATCGCAGGGACTGGAAACACCATATATTTT. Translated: CASSLAIAGTGNTIYF.

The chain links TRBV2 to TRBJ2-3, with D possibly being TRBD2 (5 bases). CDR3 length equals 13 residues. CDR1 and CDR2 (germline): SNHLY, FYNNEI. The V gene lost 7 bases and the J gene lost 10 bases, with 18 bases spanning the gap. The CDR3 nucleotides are TGTGCCAGCATGGAGGTGGCAGGAGTTGCGCAGTATTTT. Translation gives CASMEVAGVAQYF.

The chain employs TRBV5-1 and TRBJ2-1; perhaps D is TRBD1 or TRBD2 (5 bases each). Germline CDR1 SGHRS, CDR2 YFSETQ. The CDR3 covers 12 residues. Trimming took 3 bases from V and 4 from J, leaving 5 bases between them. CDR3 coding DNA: TGCGCCAGCAGCTGGGGGTACAATGAGCAGTTCTTC. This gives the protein CASSWGYNEQFF. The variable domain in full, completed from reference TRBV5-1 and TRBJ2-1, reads KAGVTQTPRYLIKTRGQQVTLSCSPISGHRSVSWYQQTPGQGLQFLFEYFSETQRNKGNFPGRFSGRQFSNSRSEMNVSTLELGDSALYLCASSWGYNEQFFGPGTRLTVL.

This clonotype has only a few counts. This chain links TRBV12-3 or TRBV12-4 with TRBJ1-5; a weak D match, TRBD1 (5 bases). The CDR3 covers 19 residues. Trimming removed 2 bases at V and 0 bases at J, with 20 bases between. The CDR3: CASSLSPAFGTHSNQPQHF. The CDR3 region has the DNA TGTGCCAGCAGTTTATCCCCAGCGTTTGGGACCCATAGCAATCAGCCCCAGCATTTT.

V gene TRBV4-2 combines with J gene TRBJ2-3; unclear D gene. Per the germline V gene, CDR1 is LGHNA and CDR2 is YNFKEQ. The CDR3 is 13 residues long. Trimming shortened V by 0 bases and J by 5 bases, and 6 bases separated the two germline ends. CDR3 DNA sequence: TGTGCCAGCAGCCAAGATGTGGGAGATACGCAGTATTTT. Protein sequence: CASSQDVGDTQYF.

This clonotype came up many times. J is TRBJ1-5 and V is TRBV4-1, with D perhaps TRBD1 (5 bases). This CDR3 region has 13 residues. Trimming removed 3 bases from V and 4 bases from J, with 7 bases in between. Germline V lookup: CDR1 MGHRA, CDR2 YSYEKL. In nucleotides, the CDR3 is TGCGCCAGCAGCCAGGGGCCGAATCAGCCCCAGCATTTT. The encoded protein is CASSQGPNQPQHF.

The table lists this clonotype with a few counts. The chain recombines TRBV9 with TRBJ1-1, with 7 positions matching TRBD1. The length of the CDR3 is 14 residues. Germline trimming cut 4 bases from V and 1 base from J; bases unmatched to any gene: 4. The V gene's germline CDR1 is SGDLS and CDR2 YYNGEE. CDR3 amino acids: CASSRGGPNTEAFF. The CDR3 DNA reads TGTGCCAGCAGCCGAGGGGGCCCGAACACTGAAGCTTTCTTT.

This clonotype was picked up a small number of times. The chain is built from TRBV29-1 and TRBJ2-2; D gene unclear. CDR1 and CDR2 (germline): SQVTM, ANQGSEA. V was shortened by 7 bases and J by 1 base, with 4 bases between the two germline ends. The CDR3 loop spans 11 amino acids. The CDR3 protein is CSGKNTGELFF. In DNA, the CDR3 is TGCAGCGGGAAGAACACCGGGGAGCTGTTTTTT.

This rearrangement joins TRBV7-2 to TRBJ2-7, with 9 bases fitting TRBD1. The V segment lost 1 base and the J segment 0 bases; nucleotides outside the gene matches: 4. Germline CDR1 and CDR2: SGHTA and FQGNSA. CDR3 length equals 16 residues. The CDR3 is CASSLGGQGISYEQYF. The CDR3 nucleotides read TGTGCCAGCAGCTTAGGGGGACAGGGAATCTCCTACGAGCAGTACTTC.

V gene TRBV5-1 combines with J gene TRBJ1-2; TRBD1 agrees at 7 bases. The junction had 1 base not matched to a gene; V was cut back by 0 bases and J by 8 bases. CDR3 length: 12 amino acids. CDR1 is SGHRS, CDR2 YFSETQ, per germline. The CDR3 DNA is TGCGCCAGCAGCTTGGGGGACAGCGGCTACACCTTC. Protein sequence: CASSLGDSGYTF.

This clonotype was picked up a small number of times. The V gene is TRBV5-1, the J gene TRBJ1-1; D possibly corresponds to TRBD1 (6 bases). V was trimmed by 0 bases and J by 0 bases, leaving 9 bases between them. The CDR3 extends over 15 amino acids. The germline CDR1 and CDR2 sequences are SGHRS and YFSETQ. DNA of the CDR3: TGCGCCAGCAGCTTGGCCCCAGGGGTGAACACTGAAGCTTTCTTT. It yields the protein CASSLAPGVNTEAFF.

The CDR3 DNA reads TGTGCCAGCAGTGAAGGCGGCAGGGGGAGGACTGAAGCTTTCTTT. Protein product: CASSEGGRGRTEAFF. The chain couples TRBV25-1 to TRBJ1-1, with 7 bases matching TRBD1. The CDR3 is 15 amino acids. Germline assignment: CDR1 MGHDK and CDR2 SYGVNS. J gave up 5 bases and V 2 bases, and 8 bases lay outside the gene matches.

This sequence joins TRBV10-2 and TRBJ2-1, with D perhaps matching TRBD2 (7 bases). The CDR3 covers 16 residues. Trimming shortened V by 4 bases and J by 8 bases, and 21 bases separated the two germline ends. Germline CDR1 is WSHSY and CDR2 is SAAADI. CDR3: CASSGGGAGSFYEQFF. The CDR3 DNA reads TGCGCCAGCAGTGGTGGGGGGGCAGGTTCATTTTATGAGCAGTTCTTC.

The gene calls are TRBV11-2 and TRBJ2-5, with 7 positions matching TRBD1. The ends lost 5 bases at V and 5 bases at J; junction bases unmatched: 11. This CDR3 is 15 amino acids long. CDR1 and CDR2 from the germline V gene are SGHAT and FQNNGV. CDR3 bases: TGTGCCAGCAGCGAGACAGGGCATTATAGTGAGACCCAGTACTTC. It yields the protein CASSETGHYSETQYF.

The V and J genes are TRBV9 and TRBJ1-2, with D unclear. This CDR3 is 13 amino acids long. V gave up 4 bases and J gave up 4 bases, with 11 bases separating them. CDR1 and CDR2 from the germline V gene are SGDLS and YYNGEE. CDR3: CASSSRERYGYTF. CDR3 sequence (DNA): TGTGCCAGCAGCTCTAGAGAACGCTATGGCTACACCTTC.

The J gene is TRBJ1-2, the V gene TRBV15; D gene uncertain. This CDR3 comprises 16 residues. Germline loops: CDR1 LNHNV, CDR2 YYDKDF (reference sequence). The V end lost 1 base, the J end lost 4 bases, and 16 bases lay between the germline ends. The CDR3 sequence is CATSRGEGRRSYGYTF. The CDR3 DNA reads TGTGCCACCAGCAGAGGGGAGGGCAGGCGCTCCTATGGCTACACCTTC.

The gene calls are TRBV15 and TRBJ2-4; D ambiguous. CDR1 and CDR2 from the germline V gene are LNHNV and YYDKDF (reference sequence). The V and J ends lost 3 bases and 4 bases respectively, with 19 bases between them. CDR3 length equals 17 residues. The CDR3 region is CATSRPITNFGKNIQYF. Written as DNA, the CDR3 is TGTGCCACCAGCAGGCCCATTACGAACTTTGGGAAAAACATTCAGTACTTC.

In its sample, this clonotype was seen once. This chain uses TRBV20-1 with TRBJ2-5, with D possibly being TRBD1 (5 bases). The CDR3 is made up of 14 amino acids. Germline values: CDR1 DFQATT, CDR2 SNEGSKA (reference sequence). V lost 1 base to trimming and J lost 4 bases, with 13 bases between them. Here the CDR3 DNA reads TGCAGTGCTAGAGGGGGCTCCAGGACAGAGACCCAGTACTTC. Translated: CSARGGSRTETQYF.

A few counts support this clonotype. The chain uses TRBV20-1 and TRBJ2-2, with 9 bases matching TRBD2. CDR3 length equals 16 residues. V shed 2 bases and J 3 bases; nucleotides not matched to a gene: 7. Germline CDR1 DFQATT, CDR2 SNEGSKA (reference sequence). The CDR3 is CSARKASGTDTGELFF. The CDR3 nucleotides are TGCAGTGCTAGAAAGGCTAGCGGGACGGACACCGGGGAGCTGTTTTTT.

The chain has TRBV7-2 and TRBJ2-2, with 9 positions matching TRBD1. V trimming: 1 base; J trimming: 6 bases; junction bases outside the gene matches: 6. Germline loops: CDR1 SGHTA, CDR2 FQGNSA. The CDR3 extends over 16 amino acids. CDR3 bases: TGTGCCAGCAGCTTAGTGGGACAGGGAGTCGCCGGGGAGCTGTTTTTT. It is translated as CASSLVGQGVAGELFF.

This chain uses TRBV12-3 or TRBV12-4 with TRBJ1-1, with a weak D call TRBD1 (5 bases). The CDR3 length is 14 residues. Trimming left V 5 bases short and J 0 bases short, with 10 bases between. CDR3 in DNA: TGTGCCAGCAGTGCCGGGACCTTGAACACTGAAGCTTTCTTT. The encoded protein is CASSAGTLNTEAFF.

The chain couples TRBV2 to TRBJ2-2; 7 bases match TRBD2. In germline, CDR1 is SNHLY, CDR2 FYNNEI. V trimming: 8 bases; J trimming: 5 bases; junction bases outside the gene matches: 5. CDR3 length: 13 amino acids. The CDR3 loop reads CASHAGVTGELFF. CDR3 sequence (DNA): TGTGCCAGCCATGCGGGGGTTACCGGGGAGCTGTTTTTT.

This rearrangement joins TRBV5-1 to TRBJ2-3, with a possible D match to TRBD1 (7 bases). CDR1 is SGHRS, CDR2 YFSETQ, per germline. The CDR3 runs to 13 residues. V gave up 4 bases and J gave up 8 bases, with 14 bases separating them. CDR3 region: CASSVYRGGTQYF. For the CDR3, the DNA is TGCGCCAGCAGCGTCTACAGGGGAGGTACGCAGTATTTT.

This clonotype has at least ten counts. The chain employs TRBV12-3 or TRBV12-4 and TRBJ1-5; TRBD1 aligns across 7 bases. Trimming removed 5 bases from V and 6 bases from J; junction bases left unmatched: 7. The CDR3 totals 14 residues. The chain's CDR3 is CASSIRQGGQPQHF. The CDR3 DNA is TGTGCCAGCAGTATAAGACAGGGTGGTCAGCCCCAGCATTTT.

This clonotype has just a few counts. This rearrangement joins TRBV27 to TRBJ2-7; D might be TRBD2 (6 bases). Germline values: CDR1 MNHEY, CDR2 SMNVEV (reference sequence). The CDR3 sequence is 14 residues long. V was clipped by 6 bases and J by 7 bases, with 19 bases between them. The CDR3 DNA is TGTGCCAGCAGAACACGACGGGGGAGCTTTGAGCAGTACTTC. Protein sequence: CASRTRRGSFEQYF.

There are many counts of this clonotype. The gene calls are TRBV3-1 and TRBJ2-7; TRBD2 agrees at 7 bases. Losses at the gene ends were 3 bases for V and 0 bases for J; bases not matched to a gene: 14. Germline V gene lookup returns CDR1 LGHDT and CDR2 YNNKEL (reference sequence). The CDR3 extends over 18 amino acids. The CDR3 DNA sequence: TGTGCCAGCAGCCAGGCTCCCCTTTCTGGCGGGAGCTCCTACGAGCAGTACTTC. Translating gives CASSQAPLSGGSSYEQYF.

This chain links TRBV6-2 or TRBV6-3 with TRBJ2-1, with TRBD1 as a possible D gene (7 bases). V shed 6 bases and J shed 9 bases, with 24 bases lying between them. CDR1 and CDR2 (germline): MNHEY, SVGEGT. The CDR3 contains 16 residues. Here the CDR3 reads CASRGGINRGRGEQFF. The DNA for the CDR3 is TGTGCCAGCAGAGGAGGGATAAACAGGGGTAGAGGTGAGCAGTTCTTC.